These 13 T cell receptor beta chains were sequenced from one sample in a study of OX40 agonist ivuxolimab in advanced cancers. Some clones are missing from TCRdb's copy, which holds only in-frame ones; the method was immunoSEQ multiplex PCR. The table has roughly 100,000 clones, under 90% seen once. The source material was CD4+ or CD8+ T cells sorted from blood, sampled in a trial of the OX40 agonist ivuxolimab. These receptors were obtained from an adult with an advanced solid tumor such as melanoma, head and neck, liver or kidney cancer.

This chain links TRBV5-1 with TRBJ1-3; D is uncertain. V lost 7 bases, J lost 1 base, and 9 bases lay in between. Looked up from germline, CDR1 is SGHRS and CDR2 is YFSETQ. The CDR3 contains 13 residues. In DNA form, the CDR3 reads TGCGCCAGCGGTCTGGGATCTGGAAACACCATATATTTT. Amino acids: CASGLGSGNTIYF.

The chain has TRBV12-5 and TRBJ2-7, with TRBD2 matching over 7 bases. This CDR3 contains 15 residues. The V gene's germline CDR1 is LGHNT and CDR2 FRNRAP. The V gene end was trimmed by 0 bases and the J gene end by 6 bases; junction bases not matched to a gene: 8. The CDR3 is CASGLVRGSPTEQYF. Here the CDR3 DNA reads TGTGCTAGTGGTTTGGTGCGGGGGTCCCCGACCGAGCAGTACTTC.

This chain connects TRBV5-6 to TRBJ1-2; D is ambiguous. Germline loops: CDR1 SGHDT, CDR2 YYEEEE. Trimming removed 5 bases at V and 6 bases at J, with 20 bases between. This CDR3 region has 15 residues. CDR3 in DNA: TGTGCCAGCAGGTCCGGGGAGGGTGCCTCGGATGGCTACACCTTC. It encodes CASRSGEGASDGYTF.

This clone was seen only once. The CDR3 bases are TGTGCCGGCCAGGGAGGCCCGGGCACCGGGGAGCTGTTTTTT. Encoded protein: CAGQGGPGTGELFF. The rearrangement joins TRBV6-6 to TRBJ2-2; D perhaps matches TRBD2 (6 bases). CDR3 length: 14 residues. Germline V gene sequence: CDR1 MNHNY, CDR2 SVGAGI (reference sequence). V lost 11 bases and J 4 bases, leaving 17 bases between the germline ends.

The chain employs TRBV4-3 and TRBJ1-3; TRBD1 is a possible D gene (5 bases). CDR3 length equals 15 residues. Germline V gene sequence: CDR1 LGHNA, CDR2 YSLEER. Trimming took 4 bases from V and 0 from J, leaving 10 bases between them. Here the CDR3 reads CASSPDSSSGNTIYF. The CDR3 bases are TGCGCCAGCAGCCCCGACAGTAGCTCTGGAAACACCATATATTTT.

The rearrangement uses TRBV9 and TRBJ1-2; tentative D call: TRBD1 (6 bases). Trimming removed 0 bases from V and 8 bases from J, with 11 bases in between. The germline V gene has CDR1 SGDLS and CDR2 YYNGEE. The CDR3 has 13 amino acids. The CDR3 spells CASSVGMGGGYTF. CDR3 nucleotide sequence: TGTGCCAGCAGCGTAGGGATGGGGGGCGGCTACACCTTC. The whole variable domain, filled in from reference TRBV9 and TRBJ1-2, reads DSGVTQTPKHLITATGQRVTLRCSPRSGDLSVYWYQQSLDQGLQFLIQYYNGEERAKGNILERFSAQQFPDLHSELNLSSLELGDSALYFCASSVGMGGGYTFGSGTRLTVV.

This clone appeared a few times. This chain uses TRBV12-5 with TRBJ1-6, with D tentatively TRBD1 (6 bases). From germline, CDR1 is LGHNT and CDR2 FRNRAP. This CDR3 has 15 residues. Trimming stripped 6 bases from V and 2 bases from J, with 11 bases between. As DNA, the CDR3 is TGTGCTAGTGGACGGGGACAAGCCTATAATTCACCCCTCCACTTT. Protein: CASGRGQAYNSPLHF.

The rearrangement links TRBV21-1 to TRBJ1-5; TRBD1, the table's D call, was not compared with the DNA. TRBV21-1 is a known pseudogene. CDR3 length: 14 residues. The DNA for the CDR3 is TGTGCCAGCAGCAAACAGGGGAGCGATCAGCCCCAGCATTTT. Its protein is CASSKQGSDQPQHF.

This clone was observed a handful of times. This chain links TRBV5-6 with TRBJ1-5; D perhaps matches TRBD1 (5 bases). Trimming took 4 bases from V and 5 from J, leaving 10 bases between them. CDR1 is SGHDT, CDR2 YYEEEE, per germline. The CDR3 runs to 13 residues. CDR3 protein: CASSQGPYQPQHF. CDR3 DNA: TGTGCCAGCAGCCAGGGACCCTATCAGCCCCAGCATTTT.

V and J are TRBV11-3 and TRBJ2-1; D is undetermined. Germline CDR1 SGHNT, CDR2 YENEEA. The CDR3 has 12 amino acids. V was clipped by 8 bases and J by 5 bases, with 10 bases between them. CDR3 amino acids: CASGQSDNEQFF. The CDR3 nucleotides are TGTGCCAGCGGCCAGTCAGACAATGAGCAGTTCTTC.

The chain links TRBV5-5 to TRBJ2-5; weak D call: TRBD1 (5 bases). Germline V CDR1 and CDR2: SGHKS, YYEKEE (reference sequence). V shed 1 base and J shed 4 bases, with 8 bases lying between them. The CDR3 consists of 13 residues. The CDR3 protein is CASSLFRAETQYF. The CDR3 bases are TGTGCCAGCAGCTTGTTCAGGGCAGAGACCCAGTACTTC.

The CDR3 here is CASSPYRGSSGQETQYF. The CDR3 nucleotides are TGTGCCAGCAGCCCCTACCGCGGGTCTAGCGGTCAAGAGACCCAGTACTTC. This rearrangement joins TRBV11-2 to TRBJ2-5; TRBD2 matches at 7 bases. Per germline, CDR1 SGHAT and CDR2 FQNNGV. Germline trimming cut 5 bases from V and 2 bases from J; bases unmatched to any gene: 14. The CDR3 extends over 17 amino acids.

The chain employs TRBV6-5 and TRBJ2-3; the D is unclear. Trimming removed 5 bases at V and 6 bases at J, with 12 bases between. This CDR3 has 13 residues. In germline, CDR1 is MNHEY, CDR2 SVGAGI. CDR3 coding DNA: TGTGCCAGCAGTGCTTCCCGGGCGGATACGCAGTATTTT. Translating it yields CASSASRADTQYF.